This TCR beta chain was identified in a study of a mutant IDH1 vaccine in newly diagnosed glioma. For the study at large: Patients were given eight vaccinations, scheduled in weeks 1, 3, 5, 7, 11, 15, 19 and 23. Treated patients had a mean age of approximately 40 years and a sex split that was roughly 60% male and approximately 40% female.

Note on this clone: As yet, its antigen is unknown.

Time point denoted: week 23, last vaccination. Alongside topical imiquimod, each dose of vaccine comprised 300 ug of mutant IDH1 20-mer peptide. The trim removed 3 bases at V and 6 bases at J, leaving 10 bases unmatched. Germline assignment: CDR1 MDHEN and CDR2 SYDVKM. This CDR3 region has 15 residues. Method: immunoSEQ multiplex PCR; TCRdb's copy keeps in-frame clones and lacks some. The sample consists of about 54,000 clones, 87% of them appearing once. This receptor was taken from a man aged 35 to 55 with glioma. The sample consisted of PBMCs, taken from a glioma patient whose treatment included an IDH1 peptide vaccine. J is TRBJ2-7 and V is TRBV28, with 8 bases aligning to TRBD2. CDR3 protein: CASSLGGTRSREQYF. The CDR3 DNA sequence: TGTGCCAGCAGTTTGGGAGGGACTAGATCGCGCGAGCAGTACTTC.